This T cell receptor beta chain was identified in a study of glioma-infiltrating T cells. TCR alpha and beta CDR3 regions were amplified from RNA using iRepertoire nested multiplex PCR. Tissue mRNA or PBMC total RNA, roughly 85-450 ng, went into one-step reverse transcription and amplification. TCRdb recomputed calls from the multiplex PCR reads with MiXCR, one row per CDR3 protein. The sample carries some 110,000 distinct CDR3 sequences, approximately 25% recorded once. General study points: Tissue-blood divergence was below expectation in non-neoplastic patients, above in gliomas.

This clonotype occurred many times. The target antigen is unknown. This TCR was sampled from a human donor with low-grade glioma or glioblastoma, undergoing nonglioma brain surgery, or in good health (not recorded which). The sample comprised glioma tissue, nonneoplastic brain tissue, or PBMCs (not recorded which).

The CDR3 loop reads CASSLVGANSAEQYF. The CDR3 DNA reads as TGCGCCAGCAGCCTGGTGGGGGCCAATAGCGCCGAGCAGTACTTC. This rearrangement joins TRBV5-1 to TRBJ2-7, with a tentative D call TRBD1 (6 bases). This CDR3 is 15 amino acids long. Germline-derived CDR1 and CDR2 are SGHRS and YFSETQ. V was trimmed by 4 bases and J by 6 bases, leaving 20 bases between them.